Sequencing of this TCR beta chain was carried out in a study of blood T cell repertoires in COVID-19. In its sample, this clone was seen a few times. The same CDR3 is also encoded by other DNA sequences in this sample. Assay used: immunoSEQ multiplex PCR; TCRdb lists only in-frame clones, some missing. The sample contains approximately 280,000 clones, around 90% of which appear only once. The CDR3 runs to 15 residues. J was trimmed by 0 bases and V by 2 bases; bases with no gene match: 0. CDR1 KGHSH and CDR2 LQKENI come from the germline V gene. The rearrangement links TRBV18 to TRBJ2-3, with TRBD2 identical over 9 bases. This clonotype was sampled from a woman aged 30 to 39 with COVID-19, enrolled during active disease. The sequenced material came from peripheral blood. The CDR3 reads CASSPTSGSTDTQYF. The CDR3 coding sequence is TGTGCCAGCTCACCAACTAGCGGGAGCACAGATACGCAGTATTTT.